This TCR beta chain was observed in a study of a mutant IDH1 vaccine in newly diagnosed glioma (dated by TCRdb to the early 2020s). Background on the whole study: Patients received eight vaccinations in weeks 1, 3, 5, 7, 11, 15, 19 and 23, corresponding to visits V03 through V10. Vaccination was initiated 4-6 weeks after radiotherapy alone, or concurrently with temozolomide cycles in the chemotherapy-containing groups. Of the 32 treated patients, about 60% were male and about 40% were female, and the mean age was 40.4 years. Prior to enrollment, patients had been given standard therapy consisting of radiotherapy alone, temozolomide alone, or radiochemotherapy with temozolomide, with the combination given to most patients. Six visits were used for peripheral blood collection: V03 (baseline), V05, V07, V10, V12 and V13. For exploratory analyses, longitudinal TCRB deep sequencing was carried out in about two dozen treated patients wherever samples were available.

This specimen's time point label, per the study, means: week 11, during vaccination. A 20-mer mutant IDH1 peptide at 300 micrograms in Montanide made up each vaccine dose, which was injected subcutaneously together with topical imiquimod. Newly diagnosed WHO grade 3 or 4 IDH1-mutant astrocytomas showing loss of nuclear ATRX were present in the donors. The samples were drawn from NOA16, a multicentre, single-arm, open-label phase I trial in Germany that tested a mutant IDH1 peptide vaccine in humans for the first time. The DNeasy Blood and Tissue Kit was used to extract genomic DNA from EDTA blood for TCRB sequencing. Libraries were constructed by the immunoSEQ multiplex PCR assay. The hsTCRB Kit was used according to the manufacturer's protocol to amplify rearranged TCR beta chain sequences. TCRB libraries were sequenced on an Illumina MiSeq. As for the original processing: Demultiplexing, trimming and gene mapping were performed with the kit vendor's proprietary platform. TCRdb carries this immuneACCESS record with in-frame sequences only. Its versions omit some clonotypes, under half of them owing to an unresolved V gene in the studies checked, with the rest unexplained. The D gene and trimming were derived from the DNA, and the V and J assignments and clone size from that table. The sample contains 60,000 to 75,000 clones, less than 85% of them found a single time. 3% to 4% of the sample lies in the top ten.

A word on this clone: Its target antigen remains unknown. No much larger clone exists at a distance of one base, and base qualities are not known.

Overall study results and their limits: The authors stated that sample limitations prevented analyses of patient blood samples from being reproduced. Across multiple MHC alleles, vaccine-induced immune responses were seen in roughly 93% of patients. No apparent relationship was observed between pseudoprogression and alterations in the top peripheral T cell clonotypes detected by TCRB sequencing. Selection of PBMC samples for TCRB deep sequencing was based on availability.

Trimming leaves V shorter by 0 bases and J shorter by 0 bases, with the junction holding 11 bases beyond the gene matches. The cysteine opens and the phenylalanine closes a CDR3 of 19 amino acids. This entry keeps only the CDR3 DNA: 57 bases, framed from base 1. Looking up the germline V gene yields CDR1 ENHRY and CDR2 SYGVKD. The receptor chain draws on TRBV10-3 and TRBJ1-2; TRBD1 fits 9 bases in the junction. Sequencing was performed on PBMCs, taken from a glioma patient whose treatment included an IDH1 peptide vaccine. The sequence came from a man aged 25-40 years with glioma. The nucleotide sequence reads TGTGCCATCAGTGAGTCAAGCAGACCGGACAGGGGAGCTAACTATGGCTACACCTTC. Translated, it gives CAISESSRPDRGANYGYTF.